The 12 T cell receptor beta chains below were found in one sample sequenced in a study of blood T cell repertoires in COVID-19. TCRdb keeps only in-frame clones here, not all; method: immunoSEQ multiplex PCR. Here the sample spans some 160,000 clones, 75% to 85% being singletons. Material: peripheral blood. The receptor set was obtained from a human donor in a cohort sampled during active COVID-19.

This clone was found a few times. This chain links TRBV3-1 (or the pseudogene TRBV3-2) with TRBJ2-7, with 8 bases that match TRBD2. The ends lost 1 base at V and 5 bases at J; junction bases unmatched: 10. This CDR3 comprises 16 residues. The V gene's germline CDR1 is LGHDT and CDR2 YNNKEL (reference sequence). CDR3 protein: CASSQGGGGRSNEQYF. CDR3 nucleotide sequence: TGTGCCAGCAGCCAAGGGGGAGGCGGGAGGTCCAACGAGCAGTACTTC.

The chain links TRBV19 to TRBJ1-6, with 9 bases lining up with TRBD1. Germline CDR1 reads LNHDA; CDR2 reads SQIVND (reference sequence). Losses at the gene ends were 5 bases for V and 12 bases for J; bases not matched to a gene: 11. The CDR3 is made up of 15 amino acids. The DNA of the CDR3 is TGTGCCAGTAGTGCTGCGGGACAGGGACGGGGACCCCTCCACTTT. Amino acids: CASSAAGQGRGPLHF.

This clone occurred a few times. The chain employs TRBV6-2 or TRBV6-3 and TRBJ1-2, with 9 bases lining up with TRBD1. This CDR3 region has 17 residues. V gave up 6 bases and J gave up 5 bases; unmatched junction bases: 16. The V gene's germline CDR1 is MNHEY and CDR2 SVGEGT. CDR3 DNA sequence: TGTGCCAGCAGCGACTGGGACAGGGTGAGAACGGGATATGGCTACACCTTC. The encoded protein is CASSDWDRVRTGYGYTF.

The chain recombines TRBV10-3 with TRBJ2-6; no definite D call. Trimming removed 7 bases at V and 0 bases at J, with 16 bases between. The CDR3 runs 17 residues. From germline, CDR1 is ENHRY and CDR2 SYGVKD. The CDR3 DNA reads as TGTGCCATCAATTTCGACAACTCCCCCTCTGGGGCCAACGTCCTGACTTTC. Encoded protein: CAINFDNSPSGANVLTF.

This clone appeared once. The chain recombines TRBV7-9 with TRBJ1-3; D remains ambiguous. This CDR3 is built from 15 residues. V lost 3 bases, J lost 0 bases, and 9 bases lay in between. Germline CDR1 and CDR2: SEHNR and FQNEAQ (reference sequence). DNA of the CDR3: TGTGCCAGCAGCTTGTCGGCGGGCTCTGGAAACACCATATATTTT. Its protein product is CASSLSAGSGNTIYF.

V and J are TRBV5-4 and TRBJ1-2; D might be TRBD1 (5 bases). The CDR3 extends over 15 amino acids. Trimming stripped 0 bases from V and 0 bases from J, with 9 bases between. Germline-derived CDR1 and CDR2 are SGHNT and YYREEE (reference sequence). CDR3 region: CASSLAGGTNYGYTF. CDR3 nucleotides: TGTGCCAGCAGCTTGGCGGGGGGAACTAACTATGGCTACACCTTC.

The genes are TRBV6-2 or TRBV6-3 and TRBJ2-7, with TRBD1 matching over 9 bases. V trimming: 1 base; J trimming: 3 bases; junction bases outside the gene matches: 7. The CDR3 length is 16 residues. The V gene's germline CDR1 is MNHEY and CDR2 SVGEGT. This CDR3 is CASSYWGTGKYYEQYF. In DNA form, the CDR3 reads TGTGCCAGCAGTTACTGGGGGACAGGGAAATACTACGAGCAGTACTTC.

DNA for the CDR3: TGTGCCACCAGCGCACACACAGGTCCGCAGTACTTC. As protein: CATSAHTGPQYF. V gene TRBV24-1 combines with J gene TRBJ2-7, with D tentatively TRBD1 (5 bases). The ends were cut back, 7 bases at V and 9 bases at J, with 15 bases in the middle. The CDR3 runs to 12 residues. Germline-derived CDR1 and CDR2 are KGHDR and SFDVKD.

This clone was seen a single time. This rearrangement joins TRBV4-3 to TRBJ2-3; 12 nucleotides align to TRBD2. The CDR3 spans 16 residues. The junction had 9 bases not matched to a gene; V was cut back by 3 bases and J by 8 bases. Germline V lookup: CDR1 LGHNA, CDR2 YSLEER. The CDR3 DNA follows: TGCGCCAGCAGCCAGGAGACTAGCGGGGGTATGAGTACGCAGTATTTT. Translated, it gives CASSQETSGGMSTQYF.

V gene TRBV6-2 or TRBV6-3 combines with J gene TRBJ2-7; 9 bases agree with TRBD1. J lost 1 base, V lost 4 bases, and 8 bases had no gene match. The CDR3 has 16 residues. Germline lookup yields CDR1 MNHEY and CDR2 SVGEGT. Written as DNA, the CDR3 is TGTGCCAGCAGTTCTCGGGGACAGGGTGATTCCTACGAGCAGTACTTC. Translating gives CASSSRGQGDSYEQYF.

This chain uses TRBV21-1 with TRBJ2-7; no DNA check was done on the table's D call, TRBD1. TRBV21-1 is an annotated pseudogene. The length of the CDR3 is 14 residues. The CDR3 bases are TGTGCCAGCAGCAACCGGGACAGGCCCTACGAGCAGTACTTC. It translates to CASSNRDRPYEQYF.

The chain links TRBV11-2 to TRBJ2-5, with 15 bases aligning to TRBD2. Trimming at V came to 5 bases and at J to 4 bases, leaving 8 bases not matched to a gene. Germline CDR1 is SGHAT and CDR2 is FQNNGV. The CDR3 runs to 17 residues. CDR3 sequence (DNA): TGTGCCAGCAGCCCAAGGACTAGCGGGAGGGCCCGAGAGACCCAGTACTTC. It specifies CASSPRTSGRARETQYF. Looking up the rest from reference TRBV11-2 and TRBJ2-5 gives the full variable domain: EAGVAQSPRYKIIEKRQSVAFWCNPISGHATLYWYQQILGQGPKLLIQFQNNGVVDDSQLPKDRFSAERLKGVDSTLKIQPAKLEDSAVYLCASSPRTSGRARETQYFGPGTRLLVL.